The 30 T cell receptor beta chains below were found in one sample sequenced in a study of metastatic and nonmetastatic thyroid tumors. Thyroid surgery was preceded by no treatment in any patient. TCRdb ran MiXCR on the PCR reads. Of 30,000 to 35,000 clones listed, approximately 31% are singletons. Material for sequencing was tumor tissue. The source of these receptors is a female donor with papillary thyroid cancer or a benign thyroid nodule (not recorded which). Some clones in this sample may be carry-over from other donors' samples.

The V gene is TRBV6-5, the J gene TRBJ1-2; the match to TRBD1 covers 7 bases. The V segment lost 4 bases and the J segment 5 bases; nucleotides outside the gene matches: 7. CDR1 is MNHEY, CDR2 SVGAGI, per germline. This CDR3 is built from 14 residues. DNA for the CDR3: TGTGCCAGCAGTTTGGGACAGAGATCGTATGGCTACACCTTC. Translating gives CASSLGQRSYGYTF.

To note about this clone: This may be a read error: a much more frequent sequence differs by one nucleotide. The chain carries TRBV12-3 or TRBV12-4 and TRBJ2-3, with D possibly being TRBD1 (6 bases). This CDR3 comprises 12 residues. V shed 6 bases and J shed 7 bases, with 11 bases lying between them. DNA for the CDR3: TGTGCCAGCAGCCGAGGGGGATATACGCAGTATTTT. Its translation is CASSRGGYTQYF.

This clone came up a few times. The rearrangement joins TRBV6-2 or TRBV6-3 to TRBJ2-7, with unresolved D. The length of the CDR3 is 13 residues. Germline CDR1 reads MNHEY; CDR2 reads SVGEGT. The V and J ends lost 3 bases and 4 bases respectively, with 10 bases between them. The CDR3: CASSYADWYEQYF. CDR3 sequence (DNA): TGTGCCAGCAGTTATGCAGACTGGTACGAGCAGTACTTC.

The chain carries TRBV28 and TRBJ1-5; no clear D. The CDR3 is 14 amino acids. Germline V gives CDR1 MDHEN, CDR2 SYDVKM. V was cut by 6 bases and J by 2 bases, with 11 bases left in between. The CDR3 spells CASRMLGGNQPQHF. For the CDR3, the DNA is TGTGCCAGCAGAATGCTGGGAGGCAATCAGCCCCAGCATTTT.

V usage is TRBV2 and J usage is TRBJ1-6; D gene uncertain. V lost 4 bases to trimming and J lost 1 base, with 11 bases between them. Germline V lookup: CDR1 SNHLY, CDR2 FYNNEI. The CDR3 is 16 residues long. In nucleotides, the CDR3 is TGTGCCAGCAGTGTTCGAAGTAGTTCCTATAATTCACCCCTCCACTTT. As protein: CASSVRSSSYNSPLHF.

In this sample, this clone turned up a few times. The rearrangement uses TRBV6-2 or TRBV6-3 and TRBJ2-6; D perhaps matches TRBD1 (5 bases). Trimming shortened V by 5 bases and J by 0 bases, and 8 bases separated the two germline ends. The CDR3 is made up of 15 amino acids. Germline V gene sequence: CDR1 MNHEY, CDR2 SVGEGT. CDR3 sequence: CASSRDSSGANVLTF. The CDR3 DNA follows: TGTGCCAGCAGTCGCGACAGCTCTGGGGCCAACGTCCTGACTTTC.

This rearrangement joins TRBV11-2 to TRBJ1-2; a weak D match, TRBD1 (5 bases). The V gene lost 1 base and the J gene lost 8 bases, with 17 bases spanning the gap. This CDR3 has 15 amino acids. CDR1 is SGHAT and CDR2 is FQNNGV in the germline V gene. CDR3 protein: CASSLVGPGAGGYTF. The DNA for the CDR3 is TGTGCCAGCAGCTTAGTGGGGCCTGGGGCGGGAGGCTACACCTTC.

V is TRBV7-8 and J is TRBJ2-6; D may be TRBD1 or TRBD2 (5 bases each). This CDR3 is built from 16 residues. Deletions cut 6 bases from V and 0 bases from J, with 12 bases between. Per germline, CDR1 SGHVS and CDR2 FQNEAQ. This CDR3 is CASRARDLSGANVLTF. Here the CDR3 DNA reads TGTGCCAGCAGGGCAAGGGACCTCTCTGGGGCCAACGTCCTGACTTTC.

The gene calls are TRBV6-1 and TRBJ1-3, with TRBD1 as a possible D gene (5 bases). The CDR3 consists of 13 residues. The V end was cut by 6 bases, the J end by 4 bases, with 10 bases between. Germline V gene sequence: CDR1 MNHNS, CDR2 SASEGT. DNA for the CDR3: TGTGCCAGCAGGCGGGGGACGGGAAACACCATATATTTT. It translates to CASRRGTGNTIYF.

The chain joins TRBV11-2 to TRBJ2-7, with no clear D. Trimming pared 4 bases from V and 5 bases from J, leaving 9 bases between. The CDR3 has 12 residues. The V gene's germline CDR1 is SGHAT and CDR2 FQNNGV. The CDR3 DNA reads TGTGCCAGCAGCTCGAACCACCACGAGCAGTACTTC. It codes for CASSSNHHEQYF.

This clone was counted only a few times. CDR3 coding DNA: TGTGCCAGCAGTTCCCAGGGGGGGTGGTTAGATGAAGCTTTCTTT. It is translated as CASSSQGGWLDEAFF. The chain has TRBV28 and TRBJ1-1, with 7 bases aligning to TRBD1. V lost 4 bases and J lost 7; bases outside the gene matches: 12. In germline, CDR1 is MDHEN, CDR2 SYDVKM. The CDR3 is made up of 15 amino acids.

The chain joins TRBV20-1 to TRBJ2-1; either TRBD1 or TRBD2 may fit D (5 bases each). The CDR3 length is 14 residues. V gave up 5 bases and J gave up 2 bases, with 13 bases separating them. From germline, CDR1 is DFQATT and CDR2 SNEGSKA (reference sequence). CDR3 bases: TGCAGTGCTCCTGAGGGGAATGCCTACAATGAGCAGTTCTTC. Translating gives CSAPEGNAYNEQFF.

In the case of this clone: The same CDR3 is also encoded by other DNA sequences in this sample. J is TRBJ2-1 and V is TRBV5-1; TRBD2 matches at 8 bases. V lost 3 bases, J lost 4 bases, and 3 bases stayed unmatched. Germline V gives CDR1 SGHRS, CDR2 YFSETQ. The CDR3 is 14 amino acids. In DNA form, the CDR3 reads TGCGCCAGCAGCTCTGCGGGGGGTTACAATGAGCAGTTCTTC. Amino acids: CASSSAGGYNEQFF.

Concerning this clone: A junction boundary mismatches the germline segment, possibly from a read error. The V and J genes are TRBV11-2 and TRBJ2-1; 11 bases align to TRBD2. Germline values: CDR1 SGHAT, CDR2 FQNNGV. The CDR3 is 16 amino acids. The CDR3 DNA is TGTGCCAGCAGCCCTCTAGCGGGAGGCACCGACAATGAGCAGTTTTTC. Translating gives CASSPLAGGTDNEQFF. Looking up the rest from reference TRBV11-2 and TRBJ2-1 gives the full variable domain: EAGVAQSPRYKIIEKRQSVAFWCNPISGHATLYWYQQILGQGPKLLIQFQNNGVVDDSQLPKDRFSAERLKGVDSTLKIQPAKLEDSAVYLCASSPLAGGTDNEQFFGPGTRLTVL.

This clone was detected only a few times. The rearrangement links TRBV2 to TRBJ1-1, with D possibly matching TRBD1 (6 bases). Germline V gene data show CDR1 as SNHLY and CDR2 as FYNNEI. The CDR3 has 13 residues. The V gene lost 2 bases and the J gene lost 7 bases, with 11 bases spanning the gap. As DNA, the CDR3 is TGTGCCAGCAGTGAAACAGGGTACGGTGAAGCTTTCTTT. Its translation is CASSETGYGEAFF.

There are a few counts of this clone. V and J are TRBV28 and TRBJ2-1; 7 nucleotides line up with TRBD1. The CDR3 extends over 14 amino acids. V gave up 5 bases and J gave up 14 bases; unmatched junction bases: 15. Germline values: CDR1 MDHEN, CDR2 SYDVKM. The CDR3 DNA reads TGTGCCAGCAGTACAGGGGATCTACAGCGATTAAAGTTCTTC. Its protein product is CASSTGDLQRLKFF.

The CDR3 protein is CASSYSERGTGGSDTQYF. The CDR3 DNA follows: TGTGCCAGCAGTTACTCGGAGCGGGGAACGGGAGGCTCAGATACGCAGTATTTT. This chain connects TRBV6-5 to TRBJ2-3; 7 bases are a match to TRBD2. This CDR3 comprises 18 residues. The germline V gene encodes CDR1 MNHEY and CDR2 SVGAGI. After removal of 0 bases from V and 4 bases from J, the junction contained 13 bases not matched to a gene.

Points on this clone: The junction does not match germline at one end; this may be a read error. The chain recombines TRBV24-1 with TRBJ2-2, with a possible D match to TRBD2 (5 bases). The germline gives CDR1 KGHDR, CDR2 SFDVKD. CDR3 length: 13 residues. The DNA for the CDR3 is TGTGCCACCAGTGATGCGAACACCGGGGAGCAGTTTTTT. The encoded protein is CATSDANTGEQFF.

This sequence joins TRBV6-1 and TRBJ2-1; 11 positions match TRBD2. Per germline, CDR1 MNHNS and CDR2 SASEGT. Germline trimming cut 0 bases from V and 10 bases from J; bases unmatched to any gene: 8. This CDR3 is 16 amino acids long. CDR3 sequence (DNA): TGTGCCAGCAGTGAAGCCGTGCTAGCGGGGGGTCGGGAGCAGTTCTTC. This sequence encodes CASSEAVLAGGREQFF.

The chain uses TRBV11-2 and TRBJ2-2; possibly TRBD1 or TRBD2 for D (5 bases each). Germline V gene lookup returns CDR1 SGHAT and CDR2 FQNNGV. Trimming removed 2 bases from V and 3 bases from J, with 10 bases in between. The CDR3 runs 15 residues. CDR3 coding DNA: TGTGCCAGCAGCTTACAGGGACCAGACACCGGGGAGCTGTTTTTT. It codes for CASSLQGPDTGELFF.

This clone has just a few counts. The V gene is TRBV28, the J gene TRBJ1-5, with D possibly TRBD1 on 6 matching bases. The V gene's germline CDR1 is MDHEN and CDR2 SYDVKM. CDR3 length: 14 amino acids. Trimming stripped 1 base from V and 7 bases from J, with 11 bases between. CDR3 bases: TGTGCCAGCAGTTTATCAGGGGAGCGGCAGCCCCAGCATTTT. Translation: CASSLSGERQPQHF.

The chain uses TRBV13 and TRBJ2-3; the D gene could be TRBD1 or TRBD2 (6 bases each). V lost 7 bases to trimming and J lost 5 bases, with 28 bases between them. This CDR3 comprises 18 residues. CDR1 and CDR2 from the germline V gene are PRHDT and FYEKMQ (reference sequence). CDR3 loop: CASTIEGGTHRVGDTQYF. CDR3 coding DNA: TGTGCCAGCACTATAGAGGGGGGCACACACAGGGTTGGAGATACGCAGTATTTT.

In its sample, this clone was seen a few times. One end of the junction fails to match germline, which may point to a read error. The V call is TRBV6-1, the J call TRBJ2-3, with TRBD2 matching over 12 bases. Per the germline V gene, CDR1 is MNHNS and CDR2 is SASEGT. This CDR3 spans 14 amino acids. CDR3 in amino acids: CASSLAGGVDTQYF. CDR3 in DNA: TGCGCCAGTTCCCTAGCGGGAGGGGTAGATACGCAGTATTTT.

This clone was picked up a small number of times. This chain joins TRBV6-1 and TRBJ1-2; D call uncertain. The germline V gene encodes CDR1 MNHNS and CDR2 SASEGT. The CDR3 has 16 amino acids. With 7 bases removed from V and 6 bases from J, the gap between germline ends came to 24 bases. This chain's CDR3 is CASTSSDLPLHHGYTF. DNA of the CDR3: TGTGCCAGCACCTCCTCGGACCTTCCCCTCCACCATGGCTACACCTTC.

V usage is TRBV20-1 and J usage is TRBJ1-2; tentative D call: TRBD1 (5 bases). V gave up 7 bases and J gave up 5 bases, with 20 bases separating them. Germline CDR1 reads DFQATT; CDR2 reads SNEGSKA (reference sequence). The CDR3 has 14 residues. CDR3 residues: CSVESPETAYGYTF. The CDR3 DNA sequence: TGCAGTGTTGAGAGTCCTGAGACAGCTTATGGCTACACCTTC.

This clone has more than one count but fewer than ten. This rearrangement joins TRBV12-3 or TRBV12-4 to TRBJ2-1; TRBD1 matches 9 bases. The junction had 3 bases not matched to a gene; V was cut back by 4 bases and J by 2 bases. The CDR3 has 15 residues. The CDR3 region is CASSSYRGPYNEQFF. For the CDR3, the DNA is TGTGCCAGCAGTTCCTACAGGGGGCCCTACAATGAGCAGTTCTTC.

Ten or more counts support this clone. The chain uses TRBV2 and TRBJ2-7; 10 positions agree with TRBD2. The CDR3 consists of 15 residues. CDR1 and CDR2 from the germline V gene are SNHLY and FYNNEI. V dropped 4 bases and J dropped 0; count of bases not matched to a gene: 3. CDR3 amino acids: CASSGTSGNSYEQYF. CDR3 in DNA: TGTGCCAGCAGTGGAACTAGCGGGAACTCCTACGAGCAGTACTTC.

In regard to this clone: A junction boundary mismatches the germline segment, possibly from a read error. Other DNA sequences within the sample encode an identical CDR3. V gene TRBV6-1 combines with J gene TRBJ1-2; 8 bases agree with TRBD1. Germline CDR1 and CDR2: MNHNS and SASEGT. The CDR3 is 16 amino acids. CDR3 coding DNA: TGCGCCAGCAGTAAACACAGGGGGACGGGTGGTTATGGCTACACCTTC. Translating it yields CASSKHRGTGGYGYTF.

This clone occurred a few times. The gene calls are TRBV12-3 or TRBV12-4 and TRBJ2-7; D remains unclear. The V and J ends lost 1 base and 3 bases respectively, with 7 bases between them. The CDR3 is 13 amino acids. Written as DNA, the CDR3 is TGTGCCAGCAGTTTAGGCCAGATCTACGAGCAGTACTTC. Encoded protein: CASSLGQIYEQYF.

For the CDR3, the DNA is TGTGCCAGCAGTTCCCACGCCCCGGACAGGGGGAACTATGGCTACACCTTC. It encodes CASSSHAPDRGNYGYTF. This chain links TRBV6-1 with TRBJ1-2; 10 bases are shared with TRBD1. The CDR3 runs to 17 residues. The germline gives CDR1 MNHNS, CDR2 SASEGT. J lost 2 bases, V lost 5 bases, and 11 bases had no gene match.